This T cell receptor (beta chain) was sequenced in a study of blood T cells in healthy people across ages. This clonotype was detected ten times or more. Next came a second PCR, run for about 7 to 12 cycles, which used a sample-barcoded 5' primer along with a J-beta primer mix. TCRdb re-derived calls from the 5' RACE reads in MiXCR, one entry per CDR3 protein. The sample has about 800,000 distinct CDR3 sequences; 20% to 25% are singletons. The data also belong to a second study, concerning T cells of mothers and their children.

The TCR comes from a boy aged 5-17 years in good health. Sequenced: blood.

CDR3 DNA: TGTGCCAGCAGCTTAGACAGGACCACCCAGTACTTC. Its protein is CASSLDRTTQYF. V gene TRBV13 combines with J gene TRBJ2-5, with D tentatively TRBD1 (5 bases). Germline loops: CDR1 PRHDT, CDR2 FYEKMQ (reference sequence). The ends were cut back, 1 base at V and 8 bases at J, with 8 bases in the middle. The CDR3 consists of 12 residues.